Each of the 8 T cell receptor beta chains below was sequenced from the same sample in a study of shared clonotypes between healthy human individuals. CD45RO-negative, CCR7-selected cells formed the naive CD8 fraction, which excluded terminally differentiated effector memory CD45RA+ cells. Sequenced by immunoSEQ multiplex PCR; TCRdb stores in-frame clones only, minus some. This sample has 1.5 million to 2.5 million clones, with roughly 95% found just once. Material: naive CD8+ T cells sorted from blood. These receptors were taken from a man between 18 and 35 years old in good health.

CDR3 protein: CASSLLATSGSDEQYF. The DNA of the CDR3 is TGTGCCAGCAGCTTATTAGCGACTAGCGGGAGTGATGAGCAGTACTTC. The chain uses TRBV7-8 and TRBJ2-7, with 12 bases identical to TRBD2. CDR1 is SGHVS and CDR2 is FQNEAQ in the germline V gene. The CDR3 sequence is 16 residues long. The V segment lost 2 bases and the J segment 7 bases; nucleotides outside the gene matches: 9.

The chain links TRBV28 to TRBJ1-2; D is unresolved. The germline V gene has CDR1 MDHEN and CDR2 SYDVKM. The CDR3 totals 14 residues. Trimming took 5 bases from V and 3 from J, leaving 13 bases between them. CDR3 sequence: CASSPLEAYYGYTF. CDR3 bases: TGTGCCAGCAGTCCGTTAGAGGCCTACTATGGCTACACCTTC.

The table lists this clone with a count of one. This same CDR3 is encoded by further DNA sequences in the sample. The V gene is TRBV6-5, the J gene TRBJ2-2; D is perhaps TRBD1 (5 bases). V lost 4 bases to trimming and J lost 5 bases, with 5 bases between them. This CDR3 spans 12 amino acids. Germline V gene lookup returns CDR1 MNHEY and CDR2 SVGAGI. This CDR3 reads CASSSGTGELFF. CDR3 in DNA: TGTGCCAGCAGTTCAGGGACCGGGGAGCTGTTTTTT.

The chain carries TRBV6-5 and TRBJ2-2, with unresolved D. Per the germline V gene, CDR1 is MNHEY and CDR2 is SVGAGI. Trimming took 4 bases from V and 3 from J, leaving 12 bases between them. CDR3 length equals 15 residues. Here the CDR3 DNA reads TGTGCCAGCAGTTTAGGAGTAGTACACACCGGGGAGCTGTTTTTT. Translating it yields CASSLGVVHTGELFF.

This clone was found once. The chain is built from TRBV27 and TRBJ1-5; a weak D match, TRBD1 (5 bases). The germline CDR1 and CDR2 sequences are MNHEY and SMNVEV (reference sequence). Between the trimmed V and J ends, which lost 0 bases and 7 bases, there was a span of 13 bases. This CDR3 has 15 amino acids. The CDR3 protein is CASSLSPAGWQPQHF. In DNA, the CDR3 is TGTGCCAGCAGTTTATCCCCCGCAGGGTGGCAGCCCCAGCATTTT.

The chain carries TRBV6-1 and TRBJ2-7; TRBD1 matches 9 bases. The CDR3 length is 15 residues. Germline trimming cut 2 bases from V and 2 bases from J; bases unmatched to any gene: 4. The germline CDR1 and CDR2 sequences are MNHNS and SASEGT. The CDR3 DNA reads TGTGCCAGCAGTGAAACGACAGGGGGTCCCTACGAGCAGTACTTC. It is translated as CASSETTGGPYEQYF.

CDR3: CASSFRDRAPGANVLTF. The CDR3 DNA sequence: TGTGCCAGTAGTTTCCGGGACAGGGCCCCTGGGGCCAACGTCCTGACTTTC. V gene TRBV19 combines with J gene TRBJ2-6; 9 positions agree with TRBD1. The CDR3 spans 17 residues. V lost 5 bases to trimming and J lost 2 bases; unmatched junction nucleotides: 7. CDR1 and CDR2 (germline): LNHDA, SQIVND (reference sequence). Drawing the rest from reference TRBV19 and TRBJ2-6, the complete variable domain is DGGITQSPKYLFRKEGQNVTLSCEQNLNHDAMYWYRQDPGQGLRLIYYSQIVNDFQKGDIAEGYSVSREKKESFPLTVTSAQKNPTAFYLCASSFRDRAPGANVLTFGAGSRLTVL.

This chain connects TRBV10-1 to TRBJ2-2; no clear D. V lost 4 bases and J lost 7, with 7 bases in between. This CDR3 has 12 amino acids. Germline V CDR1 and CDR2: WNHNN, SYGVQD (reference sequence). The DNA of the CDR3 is TGCGCCAGCAGTGGGATCGGCGGGGAGCTGTTTTTT. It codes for CASSGIGGELFF.